Below, 13 T cell receptor beta chains from the same sample are listed, as sequenced in a study of T cells after yellow fever vaccination. MiXCR, run by TCRdb on the 5' RACE reads, gives a single entry per CDR3 protein. The repertoire includes some 160,000 distinct CDR3 sequences, 7% to 10% of them detected once, and about a third sits in the top ten. Sequenced here: CD8+ T cells sorted from PBMCs, sampled 45 days after the yellow fever booster vaccination. The receptors come from a young man who received the YFV17D yellow fever vaccine.

This clonotype was counted at least ten times. In DNA, the CDR3 is TGCAGTGCCGAGCGGGGAGCTACAGATACGCAGTATTTT. This encodes CSAERGATDTQYF. The rearrangement links TRBV20-1 to TRBJ2-3; 7 positions match TRBD2. CDR3 size: 13 residues. V lost 6 bases to trimming and J lost 3 bases; unmatched junction nucleotides: 6. Germline CDR1 is DFQATT and CDR2 is SNEGSKA (reference sequence).

The V and J genes are TRBV5-5 and TRBJ1-3, with a possible D match to TRBD1 (6 bases). Germline V gene lookup returns CDR1 SGHKS and CDR2 YYEKEE (reference sequence). Trimming took off 4 bases at V and 4 bases at J, with 15 bases between the two ends. This CDR3 comprises 15 residues. The CDR3 protein is CASSKSTGQGNTIYF. The CDR3, as DNA: TGTGCCAGCAGCAAATCGACAGGACAAGGAAACACCATATATTTT.

The chain uses TRBV7-8 and TRBJ2-1; 10 bases are shared with TRBD2. The CDR3 length is 16 residues. Germline lookup yields CDR1 SGHVS and CDR2 FQNEAQ. V dropped 4 bases and J dropped 3; count of bases not matched to a gene: 6. Here the CDR3 DNA reads TGTGCCAGCAGCTACCGGACTAGCGGACTCTACAATGAGCAGTTCTTC. It codes for CASSYRTSGLYNEQFF.

This clonotype has a handful of counts. This chain links TRBV2 with TRBJ2-7; no reliable D call. The CDR3 covers 13 residues. Trimming cost V 7 bases and J 0 bases, with 10 bases left between them. Per the germline V gene, CDR1 is SNHLY and CDR2 is FYNNEI. The CDR3 coding sequence is TGTGCCAGCACATACAGCCACTCCTACGAGCAGTACGTC. Its protein product is CASTYSHSYEQYV.

In this sample, this clonotype turned up a few times. The J gene is TRBJ2-5, the V gene TRBV12-1; the DNA was not used to check the table's D call, TRBD2. TRBV12-1 has pseudogene status. This CDR3 spans 16 amino acids. CDR3 sequence (DNA): TGTGCCAGCAGCGAATCGCGGGGGGGCCTAGGGGAGACCCAGTACTTC. Translating gives CASSESRGGLGETQYF.

There are a few counts of this clonotype. The V gene is TRBV7-6, the J gene TRBJ2-7, with a possible D match to TRBD2 (6 bases). This CDR3 region has 17 residues. CDR1 is SGHVS, CDR2 FNYEAQ, per germline. The ends were cut back, 5 bases at V and 0 bases at J, with 20 bases in the middle. CDR3 in amino acids: CASSVRGKWVSSYEQYV. CDR3 in DNA: TGTGCCAGCAGCGTACGGGGGAAATGGGTAAGCTCCTACGAGCAGTACGTC.

The chain is built from TRBV10-2 and TRBJ2-1; 7 positions match TRBD1. V lost 5 bases and J lost 1; bases outside the gene matches: 8. The CDR3 is 16 amino acids. CDR1 and CDR2 (germline): WSHSY, SAAADI. DNA for the CDR3: TGCGCCAGCAGTAGCTCCGGGACAGCTTCCTACAATGAGCAGTTCTTC. Its protein is CASSSSGTASYNEQFF.

This chain joins TRBV4-1 and TRBJ1-5; D not resolved. V was clipped by 1 base and J by 7 bases, with 5 bases between them. CDR1 is MGHRA, CDR2 YSYEKL, per germline. This CDR3 has 12 amino acids. For the CDR3, the DNA is TGCGCCAGCAGCCAAGGGTGGCAGCCCCAGCATTTT. Translation gives CASSQGWQPQHF.

J is TRBJ2-1 and V is TRBV15, with a possible D match to TRBD1 (6 bases). This CDR3 spans 17 amino acids. Trimming removed 0 bases from V and 8 bases from J, with 20 bases in between. Germline assignment: CDR1 LNHNV and CDR2 YYDKDF (reference sequence). The DNA for the CDR3 is TGTGCCACCAGCAGAGATCGCGTCGCCGGGACACCCCATGAGCAGTTCTTC. As protein: CATSRDRVAGTPHEQFF.

This clonotype was detected a few times. The chain combines TRBV5-6 with TRBJ2-5, with D perhaps matching TRBD2 (6 bases). CDR3 size: 15 residues. Between the trimmed V and J ends, which lost 2 bases and 3 bases, there was a span of 14 bases. Germline V CDR1 and CDR2: SGHDT, YYEEEE. The CDR3 loop reads CASSFVGGAEETQYF. The CDR3, as DNA: TGTGCCAGCAGCTTCGTCGGGGGTGCGGAAGAGACCCAGTACTTC. Variable domain in full (rest from reference TRBV5-6 and TRBJ2-5): DAGVTQSPTHLIKTRGQQVTLRCSPKSGHDTVSWYQQALGQGPQFIFQYYEEEERQRGNFPDRFSGHQFPNYSSELNVNALLLGDSALYLCASSFVGGAEETQYFGPGTRLLVL.

The chain employs TRBV4-1 and TRBJ2-7; TRBD1 might be the D (7 bases). Germline-derived CDR1 and CDR2 are MGHRA and YSYEKL. The CDR3 consists of 15 residues. The V end was cut by 1 base, the J end by 4 bases, with 14 bases between. CDR3 nucleotide sequence: TGCGCCAGCAGCCAAGCGGCGACAGGGAGGTACGAGCAGTACTTC. This translates into CASSQAATGRYEQYF.

This clonotype turned up a few times. The chain carries TRBV10-1 and TRBJ2-3; 7 bases match TRBD1. Germline assignment: CDR1 WNHNN and CDR2 SYGVQD (reference sequence). Germline trimming cut 2 bases from V and 4 bases from J; bases unmatched to any gene: 9. CDR3 length: 16 residues. CDR3 sequence: CASSEGQEKGADTQYF. Written as DNA, the CDR3 is TGCGCCAGCAGTGAGGGACAGGAAAAGGGGGCAGATACGCAGTATTTT.

The table lists this clonotype with a few counts. This chain links TRBV29-1 with TRBJ2-3; D may be TRBD1 (7 bases). CDR3 length: 14 residues. The V end lost 3 bases, the J end lost 0 bases, and 10 bases lay between the germline ends. Germline CDR1 is SQVTM and CDR2 is ANQGSEA. The CDR3 DNA sequence: TGCAGCGTTGAGTCAGGGGGGAGCACAGATACGCAGTATTTT. Amino acids: CSVESGGSTDTQYF.